The entry below gives a single T cell receptor (beta chain) sequence along with its context. Its antigen is unidentified. These data belong to a study of T cells in Graves' hyperthyroidism and ophthalmopathy. Points from the study as a whole: Before onset, ophthalmopathy was predicted by the model a median about six months earlier.

Researchers took RNA transcripts and amplified the TCR beta CDR3 regions from them. The HTBI set primed first-round TCR CDR3 RT-PCR. Via MiXCR, TCRdb re-called the multiplex PCR reads, giving one row per CDR3 protein. Of some 360,000 distinct CDR3 sequences listed, roughly 18% were seen once; the top ten hold 15% to 19%. Germline V CDR1 and CDR2: MNHEY, SMNVEV (reference sequence). The CDR3 contains 18 residues. Deletions cut 3 bases from V and 2 bases from J, with 23 bases between. The sequence came from a woman aged 40 to 49 with Graves' ophthalmopathy. The sequenced material came from blood. J is TRBJ2-7 and V is TRBV27, with D possibly matching TRBD2 (8 bases). In DNA form, the CDR3 reads TGTGCCAGCAGTTTTATAGGGGGACAGCGGGAGTTTCCCTACGAGCAGTACGTC. It specifies CASSFIGGQREFPYEQYV.